The clone carrying this T cell receptor beta chain was counted only a few times. Indicated time point: pre-sensitization, week 0. This sample's treatment: therapeutic diphenylcyclopropenone sensitization with weekly scalp DPC. This CDR3 has 14 residues. Trimming removed 8 bases from V and 5 bases from J, with 15 bases in between. The germline V gene encodes CDR1 MNHNS and CDR2 SASEGT. This sample is drawn from a study of human T cells and chemical hapten exposure. In the authors' workflow: The number of TCRs in each sample had a median of about 95,000 and spanned roughly 23,224 to 750,000. TCRdb ran MiXCR on the RACE reads and lists one entry per CDR3 protein. In this record, the V and J calls reflect TCRdb's handling and not the investigators' own analysis. The table has 60,000 to 70,000 distinct CDR3 sequences, roughly 9.7% seen once.

The TCR originated in a woman aged 45-65 years with alopecia areata. Some clones in this sample may be carry-over from other donors' samples. This specimen consisted of whole blood, obtained in connection with sensitization to the hapten diphenylcyclopropenone (DPC). The genes are TRBV6-1 and TRBJ1-4, with a tentative D call TRBD1 (6 bases). The CDR3 coding sequence is TGTGCCAGCCGCGAGGGAGGGACAAATGAAAAACTGTTTTTT. It yields the protein CASREGGTNEKLFF.